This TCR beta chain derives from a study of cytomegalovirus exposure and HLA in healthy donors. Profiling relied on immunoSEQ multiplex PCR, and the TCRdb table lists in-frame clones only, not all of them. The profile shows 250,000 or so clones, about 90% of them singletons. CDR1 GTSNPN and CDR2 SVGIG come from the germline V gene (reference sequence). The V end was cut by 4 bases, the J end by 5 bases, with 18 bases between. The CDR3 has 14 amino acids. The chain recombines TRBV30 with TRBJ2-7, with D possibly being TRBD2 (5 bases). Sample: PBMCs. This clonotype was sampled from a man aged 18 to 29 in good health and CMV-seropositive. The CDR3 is CAWMRWESSHEQYF. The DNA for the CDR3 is TGTGCCTGGATGAGGTGGGAGAGTTCCCACGAGCAGTACTTC.